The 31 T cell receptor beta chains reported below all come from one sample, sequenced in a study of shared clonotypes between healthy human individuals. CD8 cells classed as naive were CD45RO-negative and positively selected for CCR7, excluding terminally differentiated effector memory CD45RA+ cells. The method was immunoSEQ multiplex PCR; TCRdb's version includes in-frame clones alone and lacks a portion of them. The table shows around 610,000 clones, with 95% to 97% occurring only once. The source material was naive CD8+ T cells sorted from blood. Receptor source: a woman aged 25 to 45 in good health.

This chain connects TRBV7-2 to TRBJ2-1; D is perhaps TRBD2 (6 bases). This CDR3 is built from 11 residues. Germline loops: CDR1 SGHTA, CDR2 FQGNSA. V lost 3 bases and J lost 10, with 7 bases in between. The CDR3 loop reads CASSFGGEQFF. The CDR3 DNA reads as TGTGCCAGCAGCTTTGGAGGGGAGCAGTTCTTC.

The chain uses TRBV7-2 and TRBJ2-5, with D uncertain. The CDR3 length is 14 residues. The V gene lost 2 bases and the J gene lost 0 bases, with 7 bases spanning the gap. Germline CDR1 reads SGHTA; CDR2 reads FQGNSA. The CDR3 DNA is TGTGCCAGCAGCTTAACTTCGTACCAAGAGACCCAGTACTTC. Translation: CASSLTSYQETQYF.

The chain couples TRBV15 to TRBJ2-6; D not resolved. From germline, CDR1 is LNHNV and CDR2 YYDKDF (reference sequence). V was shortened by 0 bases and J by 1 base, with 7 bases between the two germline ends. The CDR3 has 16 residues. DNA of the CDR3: TGTGCCACCAGCAGAGAGGTGGATTCTGGGGCCAACGTCCTGACTTTC. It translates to CATSREVDSGANVLTF.

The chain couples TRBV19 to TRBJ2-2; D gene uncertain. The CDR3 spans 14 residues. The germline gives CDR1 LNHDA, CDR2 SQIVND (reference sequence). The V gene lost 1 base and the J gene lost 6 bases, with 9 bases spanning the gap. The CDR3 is CASSIALGSGELFF. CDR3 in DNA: TGTGCCAGTAGTATAGCCCTCGGGTCCGGGGAGCTGTTTTTT.

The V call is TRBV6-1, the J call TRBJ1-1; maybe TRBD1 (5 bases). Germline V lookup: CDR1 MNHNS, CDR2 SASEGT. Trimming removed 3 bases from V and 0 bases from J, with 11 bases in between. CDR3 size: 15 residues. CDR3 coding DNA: TGTGCCAGCAGTGAGTTGAGGGGTATGAACACTGAAGCTTTCTTT. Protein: CASSELRGMNTEAFF.

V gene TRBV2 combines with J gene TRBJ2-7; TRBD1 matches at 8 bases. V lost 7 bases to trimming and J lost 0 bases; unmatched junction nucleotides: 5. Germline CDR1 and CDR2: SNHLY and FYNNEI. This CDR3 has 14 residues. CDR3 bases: TGTGCCAGCACGGGACAGGAGAGCTCCTACGAGCAGTACTTC. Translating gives CASTGQESSYEQYF.

The chain's CDR3 is CASSLAPNGQPQHF. DNA of the CDR3: TGTGCCAGCAGTTTAGCCCCTAACGGACAGCCCCAGCATTTT. The genes are TRBV28 and TRBJ1-5; D gene unclear. CDR1 and CDR2 from the germline V gene are MDHEN and SYDVKM. Between the trimmed V and J ends, which lost 2 bases and 7 bases, there was a span of 12 bases. The CDR3 length is 14 residues. Variable domain in full (rest from reference TRBV28 and TRBJ1-5): DVKVTQSSRYLVKRTGEKVFLECVQDMDHENMFWYRQDPGLGLRLIYFSYDVKMKEKGDIPEGYSVSREKKERFSLILESASTNQTSMYLCASSLAPNGQPQHFGDGTRLSIL.

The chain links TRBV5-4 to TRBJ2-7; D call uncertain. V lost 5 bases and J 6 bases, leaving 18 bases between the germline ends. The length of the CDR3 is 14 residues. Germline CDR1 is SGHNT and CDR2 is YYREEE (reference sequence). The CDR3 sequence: CASRPDISFREQYF. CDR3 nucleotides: TGTGCCAGCAGACCCGACATATCGTTTCGCGAGCAGTACTTC.

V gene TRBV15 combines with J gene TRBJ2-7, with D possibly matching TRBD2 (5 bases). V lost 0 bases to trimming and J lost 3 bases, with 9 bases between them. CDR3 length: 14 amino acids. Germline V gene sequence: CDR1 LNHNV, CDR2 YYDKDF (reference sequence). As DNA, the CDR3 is TGTGCCACCAGCAGAGAACTAGTAAGCTACGAGCAGTACTTC. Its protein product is CATSRELVSYEQYF.

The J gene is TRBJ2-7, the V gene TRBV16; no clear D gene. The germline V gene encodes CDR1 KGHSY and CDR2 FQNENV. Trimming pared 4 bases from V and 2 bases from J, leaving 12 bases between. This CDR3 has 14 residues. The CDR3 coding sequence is TGTGCCAGCAGCCCCTCCGGCGGCCCCTACGAGCAGTACTTC. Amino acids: CASSPSGGPYEQYF.

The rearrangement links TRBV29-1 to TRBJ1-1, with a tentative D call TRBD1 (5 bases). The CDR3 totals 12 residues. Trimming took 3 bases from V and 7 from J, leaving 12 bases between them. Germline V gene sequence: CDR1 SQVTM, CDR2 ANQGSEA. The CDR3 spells CSVETELNEAFF. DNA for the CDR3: TGCAGCGTTGAGACAGAACTCAATGAAGCTTTCTTT.

CDR3 residues: CASSIRTSGSLYEQYF. The CDR3 region has the DNA TGTGCCAGTAGTATCCGGACTAGCGGGAGCCTCTACGAGCAGTACTTC. This sequence joins TRBV19 and TRBJ2-7; 13 bases are shared with TRBD2. This CDR3 contains 16 residues. Unmatched junction bases numbered 5, after V lost 3 bases and J lost 3 bases. Germline V lookup: CDR1 LNHDA, CDR2 SQIVND (reference sequence). Drawing the rest from reference TRBV19 and TRBJ2-7, the complete variable domain is DGGITQSPKYLFRKEGQNVTLSCEQNLNHDAMYWYRQDPGQGLRLIYYSQIVNDFQKGDIAEGYSVSREKKESFPLTVTSAQKNPTAFYLCASSIRTSGSLYEQYFGPGTRLTVT.

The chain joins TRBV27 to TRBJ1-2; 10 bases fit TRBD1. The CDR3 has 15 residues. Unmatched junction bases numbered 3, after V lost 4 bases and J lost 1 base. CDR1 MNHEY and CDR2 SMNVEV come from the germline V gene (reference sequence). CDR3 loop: CASSSGQGFNYGYTF. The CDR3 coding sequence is TGTGCCAGCAGTTCGGGACAGGGGTTTAACTATGGCTACACCTTC.

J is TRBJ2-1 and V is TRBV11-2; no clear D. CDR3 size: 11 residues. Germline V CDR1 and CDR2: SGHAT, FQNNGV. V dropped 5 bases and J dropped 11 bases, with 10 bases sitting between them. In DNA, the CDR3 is TGTGCCAGCAGCGAGACGGCCAAGCAGTTCTTC. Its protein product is CASSETAKQFF.

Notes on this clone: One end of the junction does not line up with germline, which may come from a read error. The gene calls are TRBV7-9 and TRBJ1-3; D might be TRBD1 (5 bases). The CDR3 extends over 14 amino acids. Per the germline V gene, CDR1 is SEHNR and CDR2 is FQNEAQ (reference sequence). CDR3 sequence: CASSLWGSENTIYF. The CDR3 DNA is TGTGCCAGCAGCTTATGGGGGTCTGAAAACACCATATATTTT.

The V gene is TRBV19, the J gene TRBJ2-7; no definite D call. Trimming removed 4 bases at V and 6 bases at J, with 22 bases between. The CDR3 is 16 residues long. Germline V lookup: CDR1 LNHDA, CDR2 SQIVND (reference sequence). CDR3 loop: CASSTPRWSTPGEQYF. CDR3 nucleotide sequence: TGTGCCAGTAGTACCCCCAGGTGGTCTACCCCTGGCGAGCAGTACTTC.

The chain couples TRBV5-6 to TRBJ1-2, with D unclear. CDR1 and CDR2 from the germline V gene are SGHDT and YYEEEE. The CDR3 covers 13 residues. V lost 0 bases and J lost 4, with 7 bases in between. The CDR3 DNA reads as TGTGCCAGCAGCTTGGGGAGAGGCTATGGCTACACCTTC. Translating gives CASSLGRGYGYTF.

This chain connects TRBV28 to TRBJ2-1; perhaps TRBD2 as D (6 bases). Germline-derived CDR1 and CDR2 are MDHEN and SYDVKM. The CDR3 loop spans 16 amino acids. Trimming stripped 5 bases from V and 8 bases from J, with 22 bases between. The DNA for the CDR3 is TGTGCCAGCAGTCCCACGGTGGGGGGAGAGGCTGATGAGCAGTTCTTC. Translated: CASSPTVGGEADEQFF.

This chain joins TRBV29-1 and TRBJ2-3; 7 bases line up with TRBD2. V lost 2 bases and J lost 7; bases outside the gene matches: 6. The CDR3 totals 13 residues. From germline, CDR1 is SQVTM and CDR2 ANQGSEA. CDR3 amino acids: CSVERREFYTQYF. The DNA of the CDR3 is TGCAGCGTTGAACGGCGGGAGTTTTATACGCAGTATTTT.

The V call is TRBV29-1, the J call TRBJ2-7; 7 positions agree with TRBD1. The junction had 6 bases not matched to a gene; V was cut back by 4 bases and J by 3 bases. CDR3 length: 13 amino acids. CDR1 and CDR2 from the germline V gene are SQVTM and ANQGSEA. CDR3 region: CSVATGTDYEQYF. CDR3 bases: TGCAGCGTTGCGACGGGGACAGACTACGAGCAGTACTTC.

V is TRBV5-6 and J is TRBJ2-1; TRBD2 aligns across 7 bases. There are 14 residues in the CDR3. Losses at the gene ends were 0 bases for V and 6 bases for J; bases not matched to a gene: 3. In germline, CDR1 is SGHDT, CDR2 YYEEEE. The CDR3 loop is CASSLGREINEQFF. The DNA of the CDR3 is TGTGCCAGCAGCTTGGGGCGGGAGATCAATGAGCAGTTCTTC.

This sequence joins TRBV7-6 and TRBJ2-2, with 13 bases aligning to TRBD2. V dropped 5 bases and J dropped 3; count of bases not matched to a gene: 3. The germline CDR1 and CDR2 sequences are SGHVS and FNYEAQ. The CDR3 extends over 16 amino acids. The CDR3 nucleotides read TGTGCCAGCAGCCCCGGACTAGCGGGAGACACCGGGGAGCTGTTTTTT. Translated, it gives CASSPGLAGDTGELFF.

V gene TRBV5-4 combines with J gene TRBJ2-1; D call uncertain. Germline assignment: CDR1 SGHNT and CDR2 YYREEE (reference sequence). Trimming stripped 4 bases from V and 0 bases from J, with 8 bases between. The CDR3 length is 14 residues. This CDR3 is CASSPLGSYNEQFF. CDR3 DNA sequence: TGTGCCAGCAGCCCGCTTGGCTCCTACAATGAGCAGTTCTTC.

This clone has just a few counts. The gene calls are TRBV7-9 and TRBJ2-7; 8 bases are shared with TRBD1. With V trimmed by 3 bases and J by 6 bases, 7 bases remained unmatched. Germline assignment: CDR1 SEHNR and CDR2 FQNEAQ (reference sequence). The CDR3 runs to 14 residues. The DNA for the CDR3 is TGTGCCAGCAGCTTTGGACAGGGTCTGGTCGAGCAGTACTTC. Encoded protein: CASSFGQGLVEQYF.

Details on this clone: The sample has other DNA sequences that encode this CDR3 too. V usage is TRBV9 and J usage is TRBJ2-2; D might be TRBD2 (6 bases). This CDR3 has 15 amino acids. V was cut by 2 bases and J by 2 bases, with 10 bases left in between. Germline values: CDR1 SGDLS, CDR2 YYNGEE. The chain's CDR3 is CASSVGTFNTGELFF. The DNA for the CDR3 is TGTGCCAGCAGCGTCGGGACTTTCAACACCGGGGAGCTGTTTTTT.

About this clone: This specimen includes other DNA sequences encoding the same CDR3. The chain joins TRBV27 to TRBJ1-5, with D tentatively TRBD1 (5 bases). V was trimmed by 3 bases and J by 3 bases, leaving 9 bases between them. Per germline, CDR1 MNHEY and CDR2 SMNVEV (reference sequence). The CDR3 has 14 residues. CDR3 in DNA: TGTGCCAGCAGTTTGAGACAGTACAATCAGCCCCAGCATTTT. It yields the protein CASSLRQYNQPQHF.

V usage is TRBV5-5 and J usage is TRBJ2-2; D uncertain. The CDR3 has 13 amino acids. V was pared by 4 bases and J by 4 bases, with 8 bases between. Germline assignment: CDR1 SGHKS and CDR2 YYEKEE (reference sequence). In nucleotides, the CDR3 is TGTGCCAGCAGCCCTAGTATCACCGGGGAGCTGTTTTTT. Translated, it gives CASSPSITGELFF.

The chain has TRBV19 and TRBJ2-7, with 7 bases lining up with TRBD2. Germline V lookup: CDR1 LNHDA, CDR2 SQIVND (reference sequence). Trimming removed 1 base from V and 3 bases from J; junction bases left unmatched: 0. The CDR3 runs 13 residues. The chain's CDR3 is CASSIASGYEQYF. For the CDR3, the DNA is TGTGCCAGTAGTATAGCTAGCGGCTACGAGCAGTACTTC.

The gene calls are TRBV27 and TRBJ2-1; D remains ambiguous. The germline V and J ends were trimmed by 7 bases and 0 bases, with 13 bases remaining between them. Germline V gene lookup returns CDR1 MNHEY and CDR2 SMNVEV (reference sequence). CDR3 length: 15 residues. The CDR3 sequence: CASTSRAASYNEQFF. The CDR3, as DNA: TGTGCCAGCACCTCAAGGGCTGCCTCCTACAATGAGCAGTTCTTC.

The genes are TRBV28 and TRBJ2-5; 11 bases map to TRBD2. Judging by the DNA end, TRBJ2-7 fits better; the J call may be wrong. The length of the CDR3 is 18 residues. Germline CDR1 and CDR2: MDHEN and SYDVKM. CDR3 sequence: CASSLTLAGEGLPYEQYF. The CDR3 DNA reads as TGTGCCAGCAGTTTAACACTAGCGGGAGAGGGACTTCCCTACGAGCAGTACTTC.

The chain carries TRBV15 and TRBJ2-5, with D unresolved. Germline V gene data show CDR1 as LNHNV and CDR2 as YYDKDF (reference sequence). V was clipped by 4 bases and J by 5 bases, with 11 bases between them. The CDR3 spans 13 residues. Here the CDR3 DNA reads TGTGCCACCAGCATACGCCGTTTTGAGACCCAGTACTTC. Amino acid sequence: CATSIRRFETQYF.